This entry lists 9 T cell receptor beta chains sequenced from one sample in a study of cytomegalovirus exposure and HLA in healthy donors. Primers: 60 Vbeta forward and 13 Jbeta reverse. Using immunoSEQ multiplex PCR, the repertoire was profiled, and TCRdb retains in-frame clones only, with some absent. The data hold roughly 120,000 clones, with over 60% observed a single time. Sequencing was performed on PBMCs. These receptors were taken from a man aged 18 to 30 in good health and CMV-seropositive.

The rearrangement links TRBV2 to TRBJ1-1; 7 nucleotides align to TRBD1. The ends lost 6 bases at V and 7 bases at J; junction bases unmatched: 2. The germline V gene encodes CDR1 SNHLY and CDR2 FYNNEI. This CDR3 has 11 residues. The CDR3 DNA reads TGTGCCAGCAGCCGGGACAGTGAAGCTTTCTTT. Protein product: CASSRDSEAFF.

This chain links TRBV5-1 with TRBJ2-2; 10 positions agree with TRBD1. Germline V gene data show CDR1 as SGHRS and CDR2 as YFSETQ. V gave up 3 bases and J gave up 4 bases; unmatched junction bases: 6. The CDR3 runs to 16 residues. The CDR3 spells CASSYPDRGGTGELFF. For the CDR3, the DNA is TGCGCCAGCAGCTACCCGGACAGGGGGGGCACCGGGGAGCTGTTTTTT. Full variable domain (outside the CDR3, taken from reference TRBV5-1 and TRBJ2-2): KAGVTQTPRYLIKTRGQQVTLSCSPISGHRSVSWYQQTPGQGLQFLFEYFSETQRNKGNFPGRFSGRQFSNSRSEMNVSTLELGDSALYLCASSYPDRGGTGELFFGEGSRLTVL.

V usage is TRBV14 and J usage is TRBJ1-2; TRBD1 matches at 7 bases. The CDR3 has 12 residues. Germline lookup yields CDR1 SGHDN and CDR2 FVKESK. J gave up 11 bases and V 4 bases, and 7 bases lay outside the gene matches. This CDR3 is CASSLDRVGYTF. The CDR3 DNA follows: TGTGCCAGCAGCCTCGACAGGGTAGGATACACCTTC.

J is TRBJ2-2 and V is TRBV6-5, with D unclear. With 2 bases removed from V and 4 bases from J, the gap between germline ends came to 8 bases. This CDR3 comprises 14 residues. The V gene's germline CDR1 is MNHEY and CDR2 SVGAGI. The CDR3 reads CASSYRPSTGELFF. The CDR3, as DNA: TGTGCCAGCAGTTACCGCCCCAGCACCGGGGAGCTGTTTTTT.

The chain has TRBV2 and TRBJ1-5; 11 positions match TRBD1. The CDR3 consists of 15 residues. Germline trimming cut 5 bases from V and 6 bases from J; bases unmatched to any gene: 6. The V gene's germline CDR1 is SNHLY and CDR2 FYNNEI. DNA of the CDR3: TGTGCCAGCAGTATAGGACAGGGGGCTGGTCAGCCCCAGCATTTT. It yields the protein CASSIGQGAGQPQHF.

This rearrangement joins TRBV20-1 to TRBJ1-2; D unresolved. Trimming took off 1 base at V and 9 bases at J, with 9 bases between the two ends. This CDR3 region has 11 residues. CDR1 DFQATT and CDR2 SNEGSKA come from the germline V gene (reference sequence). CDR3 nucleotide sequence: TGCAGTGCTAGAGGTCCGGGGAGCTACACCTTC. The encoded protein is CSARGPGSYTF.

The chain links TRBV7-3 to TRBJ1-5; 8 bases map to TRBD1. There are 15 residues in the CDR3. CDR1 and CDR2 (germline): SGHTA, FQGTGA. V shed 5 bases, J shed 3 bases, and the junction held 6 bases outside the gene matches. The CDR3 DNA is TGTGCCAGCAGCCCCCAGGGGGCGAACAATCAGCCCCAGCATTTT. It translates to CASSPQGANNQPQHF.

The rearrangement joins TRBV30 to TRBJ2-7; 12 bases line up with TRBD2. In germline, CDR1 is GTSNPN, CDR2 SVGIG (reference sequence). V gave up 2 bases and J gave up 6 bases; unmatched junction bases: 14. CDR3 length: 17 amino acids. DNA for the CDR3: TGTGCCTGGAGTATCCGATCTTCAGGACTAGCGGGAAGCGAGCAGTACTTC. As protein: CAWSIRSSGLAGSEQYF.

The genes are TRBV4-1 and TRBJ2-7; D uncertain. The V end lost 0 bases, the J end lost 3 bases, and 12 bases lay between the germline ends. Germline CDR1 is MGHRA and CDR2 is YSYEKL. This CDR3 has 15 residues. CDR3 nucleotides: TGCGCCAGCAGCCAAGACTCAAGGCCGGGCTACGAGCAGTACTTC. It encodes CASSQDSRPGYEQYF.